Presented here are 18 T cell receptor beta chains from one specimen sequenced in a study of blood T cell repertoires in COVID-19. TCRdb's table, derived via immunoSEQ multiplex PCR, lists solely in-frame clones and lacks some. This table holds some 450,000 clones, 88% found once. Sequencing input: peripheral blood. The receptors were sampled from a woman aged 45-60 years with COVID-19, enrolled during active disease.

The V and J genes are TRBV14 and TRBJ1-1; TRBD1 aligns across 7 bases. This CDR3 comprises 15 residues. The ends lost 2 bases at V and 4 bases at J; junction bases unmatched: 7. Germline-derived CDR1 and CDR2 are SGHDN and FVKESK. The CDR3 nucleotides are TGTGCCAGCAGCCAACTCCTCCCAGGGGGCACTGAAGCTTTCTTT. Translation: CASSQLLPGGTEAFF.

In its sample, this clone was seen once. The chain joins TRBV9 to TRBJ1-4; a possible D gene is TRBD1 (6 bases). This CDR3 is 16 amino acids long. CDR1 is SGDLS, CDR2 YYNGEE, per germline. V was cut by 4 bases and J by 2 bases, with 15 bases left in between. CDR3 in amino acids: CASSPGASGTNEKLFF. CDR3 DNA: TGTGCCAGCAGCCCAGGGGCCTCGGGGACTAATGAAAAACTGTTTTTT.

The genes are TRBV28 and TRBJ1-5, with 10 bases lining up with TRBD1. V dropped 10 bases and J dropped 3; count of bases not matched to a gene: 12. The CDR3 length is 16 residues. Per the germline V gene, CDR1 is MDHEN and CDR2 is SYDVKM. CDR3 loop: CAIQTLTGGPNQPQHF. CDR3 nucleotides: TGTGCCATACAAACCCTGACAGGGGGCCCCAATCAGCCCCAGCATTTT.

The chain couples TRBV5-1 to TRBJ1-2; 7 nucleotides line up with TRBD1. V trimming: 3 bases; J trimming: 7 bases; junction bases outside the gene matches: 6. Germline V gives CDR1 SGHRS, CDR2 YFSETQ. The CDR3 has 13 residues. CDR3 loop: CASSSRRDSGYTF. The CDR3 bases are TGCGCCAGCAGCTCCCGCCGGGACAGTGGCTACACCTTC.

CDR3 sequence (DNA): TGTGCCAGCAGCGCCGGGACAGGTCACACCGGGGAGCTGTTTTTT. Translating it yields CASSAGTGHTGELFF. The genes are TRBV6-5 and TRBJ2-2, with TRBD1 matching over 8 bases. CDR3 length: 15 amino acids. Trimming removed 6 bases from V and 3 bases from J; junction bases left unmatched: 6. CDR1 MNHEY and CDR2 SVGAGI come from the germline V gene.

The chain's CDR3 is CASSSGQVDTGELFF. The CDR3 DNA reads TGCGCCAGCAGCTCTGGACAGGTGGATACCGGGGAGCTGTTTTTT. The chain recombines TRBV5-1 with TRBJ2-2, with 7 bases lining up with TRBD1. V gave up 3 bases and J gave up 5 bases; unmatched junction bases: 7. The CDR3 is 15 amino acids. Germline V lookup: CDR1 SGHRS, CDR2 YFSETQ.

The chain couples TRBV5-5 to TRBJ2-3, with D unclear. V lost 1 base and J 0 bases, leaving 9 bases between the germline ends. CDR3 size: 15 residues. Germline V gene lookup returns CDR1 SGHKS and CDR2 YYEKEE (reference sequence). The chain's CDR3 is CASSLIWASTDTQYF. The CDR3 coding sequence is TGTGCCAGCAGCTTGATTTGGGCTAGCACAGATACGCAGTATTTT. Full variable domain (outside the CDR3, taken from reference TRBV5-5 and TRBJ2-3): DAGVTQSPTHLIKTRGQQVTLRCSPISGHKSVSWYQQVLGQGPQFIFQYYEKEERGRGNFPDRFSARQFPNYSSELNVNALLLGDSALYLCASSLIWASTDTQYFGPGTRLTVL.

The chain carries TRBV10-1 and TRBJ2-2; weak D call: TRBD1 (6 bases). Germline V gene lookup returns CDR1 WNHNN and CDR2 SYGVQD (reference sequence). The CDR3 spans 20 residues. V shed 4 bases and J shed 0 bases, with 24 bases lying between them. DNA for the CDR3: TGCGCCAGCAGTGTCGAACAGTTCCGACAGGAACAAGCGAACACCGGGGAGCTGTTTTTT. Its protein product is CASSVEQFRQEQANTGELFF.

CDR3 protein: CASSKGPGIEAFF. The CDR3 DNA reads as TGTGCCAGCAGCAAAGGTCCGGGGATAGAAGCTTTCTTT. This chain links TRBV21-1 with TRBJ1-1. TRBV21-1 is a pseudogene segment. This CDR3 is 13 amino acids long.

In the case of this clone: Other DNA sequences in the same sample also yield this CDR3. The chain employs TRBV6-5 and TRBJ2-3; 11 bases line up with TRBD2. Germline values: CDR1 MNHEY, CDR2 SVGAGI. With V trimmed by 6 bases and J by 3 bases, 5 bases remained unmatched. This CDR3 has 15 amino acids. CDR3 in DNA: TGTGCCAGCAGCCAAACTAGCGGGGGTACAGATACGCAGTATTTT. Translated: CASSQTSGGTDTQYF.

The rearrangement links TRBV29-1 to TRBJ2-1; no clear D gene. The CDR3 covers 11 residues. V was clipped by 5 bases and J by 7 bases, with 9 bases between them. Germline loops: CDR1 SQVTM, CDR2 ANQGSEA. CDR3 sequence: CSVTEFNEQFF. The CDR3 coding sequence is TGCAGCGTTACAGAGTTTAATGAGCAGTTCTTC.

The rearrangement uses TRBV19 and TRBJ2-1; 9 positions agree with TRBD1. Germline V lookup: CDR1 LNHDA, CDR2 SQIVND (reference sequence). J gave up 7 bases and V 4 bases, and 5 bases lay outside the gene matches. The CDR3 consists of 14 residues. In DNA, the CDR3 is TGTGCCAGTAGTAGCGGACAGGGGAGGAATGAGCAGTTCTTC. Its protein product is CASSSGQGRNEQFF.

In its sample, this clone was seen a few times. The chain has TRBV4-1 and TRBJ2-1, with D possibly matching TRBD2 (6 bases). The V end was cut by 3 bases, the J end by 2 bases, with 11 bases between. The CDR3 is made up of 15 amino acids. Germline V gene sequence: CDR1 MGHRA, CDR2 YSYEKL. The CDR3 coding sequence is TGCGCCAGCAGCCAGCGGGGTTTAACCTACAATGAGCAGTTCTTC. Translated: CASSQRGLTYNEQFF.

V and J are TRBV4-2 and TRBJ2-1; tentatively, D is TRBD1 (5 bases). V was clipped by 0 bases and J by 8 bases, with 14 bases between them. Germline CDR1 and CDR2: LGHNA and YNFKEQ. The CDR3 has 15 residues. The CDR3 is CASSQEGAWSDEQFF. The CDR3 DNA reads as TGTGCCAGCAGCCAAGAAGGGGCTTGGTCCGATGAGCAGTTCTTC.

This chain links TRBV5-1 with TRBJ2-2, with D hard to call. The CDR3 totals 15 residues. Germline CDR1 is SGHRS and CDR2 is YFSETQ. Trimming took 4 bases from V and 0 from J, leaving 10 bases between them. This CDR3 reads CASSRAAANTGELFF. CDR3 bases: TGCGCCAGCAGCCGTGCCGCGGCGAACACCGGGGAGCTGTTTTTT. Full variable domain (missing parts from reference TRBV5-1 and TRBJ2-2): KAGVTQTPRYLIKTRGQQVTLSCSPISGHRSVSWYQQTPGQGLQFLFEYFSETQRNKGNFPGRFSGRQFSNSRSEMNVSTLELGDSALYLCASSRAAANTGELFFGEGSRLTVL.

V usage is TRBV6-5 and J usage is TRBJ2-7; no definite D call. The length of the CDR3 is 14 residues. Germline lookup yields CDR1 MNHEY and CDR2 SVGAGI. V was cut by 7 bases and J by 3 bases, with 16 bases left in between. As DNA, the CDR3 is TGTGCCAGCACCCAATCGATGGCAGTCTACGAGCAGTACTTC. Residues: CASTQSMAVYEQYF.

The chain joins TRBV27 to TRBJ2-3; 7 bases are a match to TRBD2. The ends lost 3 bases at V and 4 bases at J; junction bases unmatched: 4. CDR1 and CDR2 (germline): MNHEY, SMNVEV (reference sequence). The CDR3 length is 14 residues. The CDR3 loop reads CASSLAGEADTQYF. CDR3 coding DNA: TGTGCCAGCAGTTTGGCGGGGGAGGCAGATACGCAGTATTTT.

V and J are TRBV6-5 and TRBJ2-7; 8 bases are a match to TRBD1. V shed 6 bases, J shed 2 bases, and the junction held 9 bases outside the gene matches. The CDR3 is 15 amino acids. Germline lookup yields CDR1 MNHEY and CDR2 SVGAGI. CDR3 DNA: TGTGCCAGCAGCCCCCGACAGGGGACTCCCTACGAGCAGTACTTC. Residues: CASSPRQGTPYEQYF.